The T cell receptor (beta chain) described here comes from a study of blood T cell repertoires in COVID-19. Here immunoSEQ multiplex PCR was the method, and the copy in TCRdb shows in-frame clones only, minus some. The table lists about 98,000 clones, approximately 86% of them singletons. The sequenced sample consisted of peripheral blood. The sequence derives from a woman in her forties or fifties with COVID-19, enrolled during active disease.

The CDR3 nucleotides read TGTGCCAGCAGCTTCAGGAACACCGGGGAGCTGTTTTTT. It codes for CASSFRNTGELFF. This chain connects TRBV7-3 to TRBJ2-2; D is uncertain. Germline V gene data show CDR1 as SGHTA and CDR2 as FQGTGA. The CDR3 covers 13 residues. Trimming shortened V by 3 bases and J by 1 base, and 3 bases separated the two germline ends.